One and the same sample provided the 29 T cell receptor beta chains below, sequenced in a study of T cells in Graves' hyperthyroidism and ophthalmopathy. Amplification targeted TCR beta CDR3 regions from RNA transcripts. In the first-round RT-PCR of the TCR CDR3, the HTBI primer set was used. One entry per CDR3 protein, called by TCRdb with MiXCR from the multiplex PCR reads. Found here are 250,000 to 300,000 distinct CDR3 sequences, around a fifth of them singletons; the top ten hold less than 45%. The sample taken for sequencing was blood. These TCRs come from a man in his forties or fifties with Graves' ophthalmopathy.

This clonotype was picked up a small number of times. The rearrangement joins TRBV9 to TRBJ2-1, with a tentative D call TRBD2 (5 bases). The CDR3 sequence is 13 residues long. Trimming removed 3 bases from V and 7 bases from J, with 11 bases in between. Germline V lookup: CDR1 SGDLS, CDR2 YYNGEE. CDR3 bases: TGTGCCAGCAGCGCGGGATCTCGTAATGAGCAGTTCTTC. This codes for CASSAGSRNEQFF.

This clonotype was seen many times. V is TRBV2 and J is TRBJ2-3; maybe TRBD2 (6 bases). V was clipped by 7 bases and J by 5 bases, with 13 bases between them. The CDR3 is 13 residues long. Germline lookup yields CDR1 SNHLY and CDR2 FYNNEI. CDR3 in DNA: TGTGCCAGCACCCCCGGGAGAAGAGATACGCAGTATTTT. Encoded protein: CASTPGRRDTQYF.

The chain links TRBV28 to TRBJ2-3; TRBD1 matches 8 bases. V gave up 2 bases and J gave up 2 bases; unmatched junction bases: 3. Germline lookup yields CDR1 MDHEN and CDR2 SYDVKM. The length of the CDR3 is 15 residues. CDR3 loop: CASSLRDRTTDTQYF. In DNA form, the CDR3 reads TGTGCCAGCAGTTTAAGGGACAGGACCACAGATACGCAGTATTTT.

A few counts support this clonotype. The chain recombines TRBV28 with TRBJ1-6, with D possibly being TRBD1 (5 bases). V dropped 5 bases and J dropped 7 bases, with 12 bases sitting between them. From germline, CDR1 is MDHEN and CDR2 SYDVKM. The CDR3 length is 14 residues. The CDR3 loop reads CASSPDRQNSPLHF. In nucleotides, the CDR3 is TGTGCCAGCAGTCCTGACCGACAGAATTCACCCCTCCACTTT.

The table lists this clonotype with many counts. The J gene is TRBJ2-5, the V gene TRBV20-1; D is uncertain. Germline V gives CDR1 DFQATT, CDR2 SNEGSKA (reference sequence). The CDR3 extends over 12 amino acids. Trimming removed 3 bases from V and 3 bases from J, with 8 bases in between. CDR3 sequence: CSASSLKETQYF. CDR3 in DNA: TGCAGTGCTAGTAGCCTGAAAGAGACCCAGTACTTC.

The sample holds many counts of this clonotype. The rearrangement joins TRBV20-1 to TRBJ2-5; 7 nucleotides align to TRBD1. Trimming took 6 bases from V and 4 from J; bases not matched to a gene: 5. The CDR3 totals 12 residues. Per germline, CDR1 DFQATT and CDR2 SNEGSKA (reference sequence). CDR3 DNA sequence: TGCAGTGCCAACAGGGGAATAGAGACCCAGTACTTC. It specifies CSANRGIETQYF.

This clonotype has ten or more counts. The chain uses TRBV3-1 and TRBJ1-1, with a tentative D call TRBD1 (5 bases). This CDR3 has 14 amino acids. Germline CDR1 reads LGHDT; CDR2 reads YNNKEL (reference sequence). Trimming took off 1 base at V and 1 base at J, with 7 bases between the two ends. This chain's CDR3 is CASSQGQTNTEAFF. The CDR3 bases are TGTGCCAGCAGCCAAGGACAGACGAACACTGAAGCTTTCTTT.

This clonotype was detected only once. A much larger clone sits a single nucleotide away, making a read error possible. J is TRBJ2-5 and V is TRBV28, with D uncertain. CDR3 length: 12 residues. V was trimmed by 10 bases and J by 6 bases, leaving 15 bases between them. CDR1 and CDR2 (germline): MDHEN, SYDVKM. This chain's CDR3 is CATATPTKTQYF. The CDR3 coding sequence is TGTGCCACCGCGACTCCAACCAAGACCCAGTACTTC.

The gene calls are TRBV7-8 and TRBJ2-5; TRBD1 might be the D (6 bases). Trimming took 5 bases from V and 1 from J, leaving 14 bases between them. The CDR3 consists of 15 residues. CDR1 is SGHVS, CDR2 FQNEAQ, per germline. In nucleotides, the CDR3 is TGTGCCAGCAGCCCCCCGTTGACAGGCCAAGAGACCCAGTACTTC. The encoded protein is CASSPPLTGQETQYF.

This clonotype appeared many times. The chain joins TRBV20-1 to TRBJ2-7; the D is unclear. Germline CDR1 DFQATT, CDR2 SNEGSKA (reference sequence). The CDR3 consists of 12 residues. V shed 3 bases and J shed 0 bases, with 6 bases lying between them. As DNA, the CDR3 is TGCAGTGCTAGCGCGTCCTCCTACGAGCAGTACTTC. Translation: CSASASSYEQYF.

This clonotype was observed at least ten times. The gene calls are TRBV3-1 and TRBJ2-7, with 12 bases identical to TRBD2. Germline lookup yields CDR1 LGHDT and CDR2 YNNKEL (reference sequence). This CDR3 spans 14 amino acids. V dropped 1 base and J dropped 7; count of bases not matched to a gene: 2. CDR3 nucleotides: TGTGCCAGCAGCCAAGCCACTAGCGGGAGGGAGCAGTACTTC. Its translation is CASSQATSGREQYF.

The sample holds many counts of this clonotype. The rearrangement uses TRBV5-1 and TRBJ2-7, with TRBD1 matching over 10 bases. With V trimmed by 4 bases and J by 5 bases, 9 bases remained unmatched. Per the germline V gene, CDR1 is SGHRS and CDR2 is YFSETQ. CDR3 length equals 15 residues. As DNA, the CDR3 is TGCGCCAGCAGCCCCAGGACAGGGGGTAGCGACGAGCAGTACTTC. The encoded protein is CASSPRTGGSDEQYF.

The chain joins TRBV24-1 to TRBJ2-1; D perhaps matches TRBD2 (6 bases). In germline, CDR1 is KGHDR, CDR2 SFDVKD. The CDR3 is made up of 16 amino acids. Trimming took 0 bases from V and 0 from J, leaving 8 bases between them. The CDR3 DNA is TGTGCCACCAGTGATTTGCAGACTAGCTCCTACAATGAGCAGTTCTTC. Residues: CATSDLQTSSYNEQFF.

The chain joins TRBV10-3 to TRBJ2-3, with TRBD2 matching over 13 bases. In germline, CDR1 is ENHRY, CDR2 SYGVKD. V shed 10 bases and J 3 bases; nucleotides not matched to a gene: 7. The CDR3 is 15 amino acids. The CDR3 loop is CATEGLAGATDTQYF. For the CDR3, the DNA is TGTGCCACCGAAGGACTAGCGGGAGCGACAGATACGCAGTATTTT.

This clonotype was observed many times. The chain couples TRBV4-1 to TRBJ1-2; tentative D call: TRBD1 (6 bases). The CDR3 is 18 amino acids. Trimming left V 1 base short and J 0 bases short, with 18 bases between. CDR1 MGHRA and CDR2 YSYEKL come from the germline V gene. The CDR3, as DNA: TGCGCCAGCAGCCAAGGACTCCCTGGACAGAAGTCTAACTATGGCTACACCTTC. It is translated as CASSQGLPGQKSNYGYTF.

This clonotype was seen a handful of times. The genes are TRBV28 and TRBJ1-6, with unresolved D. The CDR3 sequence is 16 residues long. Germline lookup yields CDR1 MDHEN and CDR2 SYDVKM. V shed 6 bases and J shed 9 bases, with 21 bases lying between them. The CDR3 DNA sequence: TGTGCCAGCAGCGCCGTCGGCAGGACGCTTGCTTCACCCCTCCACTTT. Its protein is CASSAVGRTLASPLHF.

This clonotype has only a few counts. The CDR3 nucleotides are TGTGCCAGCAGTCCTCCGGGACAGGGGGGAAACATTCAGTACTTC. Its protein is CASSPPGQGGNIQYF. This chain connects TRBV12-3 or TRBV12-4 to TRBJ2-4; 11 bases line up with TRBD1. V lost 5 bases and J lost 6; bases outside the gene matches: 6. The CDR3 contains 15 residues.

The chain recombines TRBV15 with TRBJ1-1, with TRBD1 matching 9 bases. The V and J ends lost 5 bases and 5 bases, in that order; junction bases with no gene match: 9. Germline V gene sequence: CDR1 LNHNV, CDR2 YYDKDF (reference sequence). CDR3 size: 15 residues. CDR3 residues: CATSAATGGRTEAFF. The CDR3 nucleotides read TGTGCCACCAGCGCCGCGACAGGGGGTAGGACTGAAGCTTTCTTT.

The chain joins TRBV19 to TRBJ2-1, with 7 positions matching TRBD2. With V trimmed by 4 bases and J by 8 bases, 8 bases remained unmatched. Germline lookup yields CDR1 LNHDA and CDR2 SQIVND (reference sequence). The CDR3 has 14 residues. The CDR3 nucleotides are TGTGCCAGTAGTAACCCACTAGCGCTCCATGAGCAGTTCTTC. It is translated as CASSNPLALHEQFF.

This clonotype was counted many times. This chain joins TRBV7-2 and TRBJ2-4; tentatively, D is TRBD1 or TRBD2 (5 bases each). The CDR3 loop spans 13 amino acids. Germline V gene lookup returns CDR1 SGHTA and CDR2 FQGNSA. V lost 0 bases to trimming and J lost 14 bases, with 14 bases between them. CDR3 sequence: CASSLALGTPEYF. CDR3 nucleotide sequence: TGTGCCAGCAGCTTAGCGCTCGGGACCCCAGAGTACTTC.

This clonotype was seen a handful of times. The chain has TRBV28 and TRBJ2-3; D possibly corresponds to TRBD2 (5 bases). V was cut by 3 bases and J by 3 bases, with 16 bases left in between. Germline-derived CDR1 and CDR2 are MDHEN and SYDVKM. The CDR3 extends over 16 amino acids. This CDR3 is CASSFFGIASTDTQYF. CDR3 in DNA: TGTGCCAGCAGTTTTTTCGGGATAGCCTCAACAGATACGCAGTATTTT.

The sample holds a few counts of this clonotype. The chain carries TRBV7-2 and TRBJ1-1; unclear D gene. V was clipped by 5 bases and J by 1 base, with 17 bases between them. In germline, CDR1 is SGHTA, CDR2 FQGNSA. The CDR3 consists of 16 residues. CDR3 loop: CASSSMWWGPNTEAFF. As DNA, the CDR3 is TGTGCCAGCAGCAGTATGTGGTGGGGTCCGAACACTGAAGCTTTCTTT.

J is TRBJ2-1 and V is TRBV3-1, with no clear D. V was clipped by 0 bases and J by 12 bases, with 9 bases between them. This CDR3 comprises 12 residues. Germline V lookup: CDR1 LGHDT, CDR2 YNNKEL (reference sequence). CDR3 region: CASSQDTASQFF. The CDR3 nucleotides read TGTGCCAGCAGCCAAGATACGGCGTCGCAGTTCTTC.

This clonotype appeared many times. The chain is built from TRBV7-3 and TRBJ2-3, with 8 nucleotides matching TRBD2. Germline V gene sequence: CDR1 SGHTA, CDR2 FQGTGA. The CDR3 sequence is 15 residues long. The ends lost 2 bases at V and 0 bases at J; junction bases unmatched: 1. Here the CDR3 reads CASSLGLASTDTQYF. The CDR3 DNA follows: TGTGCCAGCAGCTTAGGACTAGCTAGCACAGATACGCAGTATTTT.

This clonotype was seen ten or more times. The chain combines TRBV5-1 with TRBJ2-1; 10 bases align to TRBD2. Germline assignment: CDR1 SGHRS and CDR2 YFSETQ. This CDR3 has 16 residues. V was pared by 0 bases and J by 5 bases, with 5 bases of the junction left unmatched. CDR3 bases: TGCGCCAGCAGCTTGGGTAGGCTAGCGGGAGACAATGAGCAGTTCTTC. It codes for CASSLGRLAGDNEQFF.

In its sample, this clonotype was seen many times. V and J are TRBV11-3 and TRBJ2-1; D possibly matches TRBD1 or TRBD2 (6 bases each). The CDR3 spans 16 residues. V gave up 3 bases and J gave up 0 bases, with 12 bases separating them. Per the germline V gene, CDR1 is SGHNT and CDR2 is YENEEA. The CDR3 here is CASSLGGPSSYNEQFF. The CDR3 DNA follows: TGTGCCAGCAGCTTGGGGGGCCCTAGCTCCTACAATGAGCAGTTCTTC.

The V gene is TRBV19, the J gene TRBJ1-1; perhaps TRBD1 as D (6 bases). The CDR3 is 14 amino acids. Looked up from germline, CDR1 is LNHDA and CDR2 is SQIVND (reference sequence). V gave up 2 bases and J gave up 3 bases, with 10 bases separating them. The CDR3 DNA sequence: TGTGCCAGTAGTATACCAGGGGTGGACACTGAAGCTTTCTTT. This encodes CASSIPGVDTEAFF.

This clonotype was counted many times. The chain couples TRBV11-2 to TRBJ2-5, with TRBD1 matching 9 bases. Germline assignment: CDR1 SGHAT and CDR2 FQNNGV. This CDR3 is built from 15 residues. Germline trimming cut 5 bases from V and 1 base from J; bases unmatched to any gene: 5. The CDR3 here is CASSLDRGTQETQYF. The CDR3 coding sequence is TGTGCCAGCAGCCTCGACAGGGGGACCCAAGAGACCCAGTACTTC.

On this clonotype: Mismatch with germline at one junction end may stem from a read error. The chain links TRBV5-1 to TRBJ1-1; D not resolved. The CDR3 sequence is 15 residues long. Germline-derived CDR1 and CDR2 are SGHRS and YFSETQ. This CDR3 is CASSLVGLLVTEALF. CDR3 coding DNA: TGCGCCAGCAGCTTGGTTGGCCTCCTCGTTACTGAAGCTCTCTTT. Full variable domain (rest looked up from reference TRBV5-1 and TRBJ1-1): KAGVTQTPRYLIKTRGQQVTLSCSPISGHRSVSWYQQTPGQGLQFLFEYFSETQRNKGNFPGRFSGRQFSNSRSEMNVSTLELGDSALYLCASSLVGLLVTEALFGQGTRLTVV.